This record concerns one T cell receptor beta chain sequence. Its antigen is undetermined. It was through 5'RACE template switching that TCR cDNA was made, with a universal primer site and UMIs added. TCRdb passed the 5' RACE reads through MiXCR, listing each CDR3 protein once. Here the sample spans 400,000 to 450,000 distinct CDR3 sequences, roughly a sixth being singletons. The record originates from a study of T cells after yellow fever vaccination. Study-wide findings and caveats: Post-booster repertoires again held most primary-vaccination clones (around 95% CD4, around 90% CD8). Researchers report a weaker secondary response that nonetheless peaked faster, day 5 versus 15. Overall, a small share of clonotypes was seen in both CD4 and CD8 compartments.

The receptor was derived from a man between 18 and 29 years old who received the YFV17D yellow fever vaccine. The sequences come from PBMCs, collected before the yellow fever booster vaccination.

The CDR3: CSARQWTGRLTQYF. CDR3 DNA: TGCAGTGCTAGACAATGGACAGGGCGTTTGACCCAGTACTTC. The chain joins TRBV20-1 to TRBJ2-5; 8 bases agree with TRBD1. This CDR3 is 14 amino acids long. V gave up 2 bases and J gave up 7 bases; unmatched junction bases: 9. Germline CDR1 DFQATT, CDR2 SNEGSKA (reference sequence).